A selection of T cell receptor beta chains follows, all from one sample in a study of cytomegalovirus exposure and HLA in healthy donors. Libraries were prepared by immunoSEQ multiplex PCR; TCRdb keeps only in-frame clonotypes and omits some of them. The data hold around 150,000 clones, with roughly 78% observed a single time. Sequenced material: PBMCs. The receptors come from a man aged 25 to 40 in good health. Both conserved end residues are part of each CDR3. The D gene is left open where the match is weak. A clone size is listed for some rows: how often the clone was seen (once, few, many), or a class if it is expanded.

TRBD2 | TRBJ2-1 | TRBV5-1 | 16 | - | CASSWGDEREDNEQFF | TGCGCCAGCAGTTGGGGGGATGAGCGGGAGGACAATGAGCAGTTCTTC
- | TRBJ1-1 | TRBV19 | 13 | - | CASTPGGGTEAFF | TGTGCCAGTACCCCGGGGGGAGGGACTGAAGCTTTCTTT
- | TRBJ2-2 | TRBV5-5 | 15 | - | CASSFTTLDTGELFF | TGTGCCAGCAGCTTTACGACATTAGACACCGGGGAGCTGTTTTTT
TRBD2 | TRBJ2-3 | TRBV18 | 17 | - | CASSFTSLAVLTDTQYF | TGTGCCAGCTCCTTTACAAGCCTAGCGGTACTCACAGATACGCAGTATTTT
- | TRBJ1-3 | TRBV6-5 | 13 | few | CASSYSTGNTIYF | TGTGCCAGCAGTTACTCAACAGGAAACACCATATATTTT
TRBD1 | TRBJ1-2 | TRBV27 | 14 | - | CASSHGQGAYGYTF | TGTGCCAGCAGTCACGGACAGGGCGCGTATGGCTACACCTTC
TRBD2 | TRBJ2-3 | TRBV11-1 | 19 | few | CASSARGRLAGTSTDTQYF | TGTGCCAGCAGCGCGAGGGGGAGACTAGCGGGGACGAGCACAGATACGCAGTATTTT
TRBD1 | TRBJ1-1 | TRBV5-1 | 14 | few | CASQTGQVNTEAFF | TGCGCCAGCCAGACCGGACAGGTTAACACTGAAGCTTTCTTT
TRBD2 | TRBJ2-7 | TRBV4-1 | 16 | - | CASSQGVTSGFYEQYF | TGCGCCAGCAGCCAAGGGGTAACTAGCGGGTTCTACGAGCAGTACTTC
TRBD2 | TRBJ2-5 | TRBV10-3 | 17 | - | CAISATGLAGDEETQYF | TGTGCCATCAGTGCCACCGGTTTAGCGGGAGATGAGGAGACCCAGTACTTC
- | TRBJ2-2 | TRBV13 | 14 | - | CASSPRQVIGELFF | TGTGCCAGCAGCCCTCGACAGGTCATCGGGGAGCTGTTTTTT
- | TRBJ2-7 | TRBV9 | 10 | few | CASKPYEQYF | TGTGCCAGCAAGCCCTACGAGCAGTACTTC
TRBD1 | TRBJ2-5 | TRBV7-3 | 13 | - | CASSRQGEETQYF | TGTGCCAGCAGTCGACAGGGCGAGGAGACCCAGTACTTC
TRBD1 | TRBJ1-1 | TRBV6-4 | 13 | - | CASSAWDSSEAFF | TGTGCCAGCAGTGCTTGGGACAGCTCTGAAGCTTTCTTT
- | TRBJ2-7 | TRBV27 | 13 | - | CASSPGLTYEQYF | TGTGCCAGCAGCCCGGGACTTACCTACGAGCAGTACTTC
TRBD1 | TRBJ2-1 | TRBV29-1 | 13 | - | CSVGTGGYNEQFF | TGCAGCGTCGGGACAGGGGGGTACAATGAGCAGTTCTTC
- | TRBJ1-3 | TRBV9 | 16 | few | CASSRGHLSSGNTIYF | TGTGCCAGCAGCCGGGGACATTTGAGCTCTGGAAACACCATATATTTT
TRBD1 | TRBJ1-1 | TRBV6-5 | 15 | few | CASSYQGATNTEAFF | TGTGCCAGCAGTTACCAGGGGGCTACGAACACTGAAGCTTTCTTT
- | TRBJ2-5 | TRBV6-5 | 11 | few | CASSRAGTQYF | TGTGCCAGCAGCCGCGCTGGGACCCAGTACTTC
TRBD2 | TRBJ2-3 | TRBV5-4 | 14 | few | CASSSLAETDTQYF | TGTGCCAGCAGTTCCCTAGCGGAGACAGATACGCAGTATTTT
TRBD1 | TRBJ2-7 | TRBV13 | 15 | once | CASNSGQVRAYEQYF | TGTGCCAGCAACTCGGGACAGGTGAGGGCCTACGAGCAGTACTTC
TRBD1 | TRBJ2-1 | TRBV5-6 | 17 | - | CASSPPGQGGWINEQIF | TGTGCCAGCAGCCCACCGGGACAGGGGGGATGGATCAATGAGCAGATCTTC
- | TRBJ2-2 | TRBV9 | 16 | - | CASSPRGGVGTGELFF | TGTGCCAGCAGCCCTAGGGGGGGAGTAGGAACCGGGGAGCTGTTTTTT
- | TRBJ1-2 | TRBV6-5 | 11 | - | CASTPSYGYTF | TGTGCCAGCACCCCCAGCTATGGCTACACCTTC
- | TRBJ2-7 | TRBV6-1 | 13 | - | CASSERENQGQYF | TGTGCCAGCAGTGAAAGGGAGAATCAAGGCCAGTACTTC
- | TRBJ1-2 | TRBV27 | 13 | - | CASSLNGQIGYTF | TGTGCCAGCAGTCTGAATGGACAGATAGGCTACACCTTC
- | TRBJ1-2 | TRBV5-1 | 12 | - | CASSPDTSGYTF | TGCGCCAGCAGCCCCGACACTTCTGGCTACACCTTC
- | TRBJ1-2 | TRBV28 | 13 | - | CASSLFANYGYTF | TGTGCCAGCAGTTTATTCGCGAACTATGGCTACACCTTC
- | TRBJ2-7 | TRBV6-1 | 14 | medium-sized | CASSEGESSYEQYF | TGTGCCAGCAGTGAAGGTGAGAGCTCCTACGAGCAGTACTTC
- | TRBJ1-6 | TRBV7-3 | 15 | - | CASSQGGASGSPLHF | TGTGCCAGCAGCCAAGGGGGTGCCAGCGGTTCACCCCTCCACTTT
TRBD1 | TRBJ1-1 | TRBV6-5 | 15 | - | CASRGDRRRLTEAFF | TGTGCCAGCAGGGGGGACAGGAGGAGATTGACTGAAGCTTTCTTT
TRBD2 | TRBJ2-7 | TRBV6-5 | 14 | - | CASRAGTSGNEQYF | TGTGCCAGCAGGGCCGGGACTAGCGGTAACGAGCAGTACTTC
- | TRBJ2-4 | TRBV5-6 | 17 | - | CASSLGGGHGAKNIQYF | TGTGCCAGCAGCTTGGGGGGGGGCCATGGGGCCAAAAACATTCAGTACTTC
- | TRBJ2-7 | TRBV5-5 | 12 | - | CANGPFPYEQYF | TGTGCCAATGGGCCTTTTCCCTACGAGCAGTACTTC
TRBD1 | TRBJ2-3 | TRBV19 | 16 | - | CASRDRGMFSTDTQYF | TGTGCCAGCAGGGACAGGGGTATGTTCAGCACAGATACGCAGTATTTT
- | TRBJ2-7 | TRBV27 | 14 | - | CASSFLGGAYEQYF | TGTGCCAGCAGTTTCCTAGGCGGGGCCTACGAGCAGTACTTC
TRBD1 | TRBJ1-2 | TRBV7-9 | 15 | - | CASSEPGQGLHGYTF | TGTGCCAGCAGCGAACCGGGACAGGGGTTACATGGCTACACCTTC
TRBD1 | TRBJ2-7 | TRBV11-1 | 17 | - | CASSYNPSTGGVQEQYF | TGTGCCAGCAGCTACAACCCCTCGACAGGGGGCGTTCAAGAGCAGTACTTC
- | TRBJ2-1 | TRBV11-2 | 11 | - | CASRMTEEQFF | TGTGCCAGCAGGATGACAGAAGAGCAGTTCTTC
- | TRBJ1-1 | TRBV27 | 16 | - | CASSSSLRGGNTEAFF | TGTGCCAGCAGTTCATCCCTCCGGGGAGGGAACACTGAAGCTTTCTTT
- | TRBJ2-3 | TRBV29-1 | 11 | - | CSGSSVGKQYF | TGCAGCGGCTCCTCCGTCGGGAAGCAGTATTTT
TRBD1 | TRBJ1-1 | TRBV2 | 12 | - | CASTGQGAEAFF | TGTGCCAGCACTGGACAGGGCGCTGAAGCTTTCTTT